The rows below give T cell receptor beta chains drawn from one sample of a study of T-cell reconstitution after alpha-beta-depleted transplantation in children. In TCRdb, the PCR reads were re-called with MiXCR into one record per CDR3 protein. The sample has 60,000 to 100,000 distinct CDR3 sequences; over 15% are singletons. The sample here was PBMCs, mostly from graft donor cells, taken 360 days after TCRalphabeta/CD19-depleted stem cell transplant. The receptors here all came from a male patient aged 2-15 years who had a stem cell transplant for acute lymphoblastic leukemia, so the T cells may come from the graft donor. Each CDR3 is given without its conserved first and last residue. The order of the fields is V gene, J gene, D gene, CDR3 protein. A D gene is named only where the DNA matches it firmly.

v_gene: TRBV20-1; j_gene: TRBJ2-3; d_gene: TRBD2; CDR3aa: SATSRGGTQY
v_gene: TRBV5-1; j_gene: TRBJ1-2; d_gene: -; CDR3aa: ASRRDVVHYGYT
v_gene: TRBV30; j_gene: TRBJ2-1; d_gene: TRBD2; CDR3aa: AWSVSSGSSYNEQF
v_gene: TRBV10-3; j_gene: TRBJ2-7; d_gene: -; CDR3aa: AISEPSSVVYEQY
v_gene: TRBV11-2; j_gene: TRBJ2-2; d_gene: -; CDR3aa: ASSSRRANTGELF
v_gene: TRBV12-3/TRBV12-4; j_gene: TRBJ1-2; d_gene: TRBD1; CDR3aa: ASRQQGGIYGYT
v_gene: TRBV6-5; j_gene: TRBJ2-1; d_gene: TRBD2; CDR3aa: ASSYWTSGPINEQF
v_gene: TRBV12-3/TRBV12-4; j_gene: TRBJ1-6; d_gene: -; CDR3aa: ASTFLNSPLH
v_gene: TRBV14; j_gene: TRBJ2-7; d_gene: TRBD2; CDR3aa: ASSRRGGLANSYEQY
v_gene: TRBV12-3/TRBV12-4; j_gene: TRBJ2-3; d_gene: -; CDR3aa: ASSLPIAPGTDTQY
v_gene: TRBV12-3/TRBV12-4; j_gene: TRBJ1-4; d_gene: -; CDR3aa: ASSFWKYEKLF
v_gene: TRBV6-1; j_gene: TRBJ1-1; d_gene: TRBD1; CDR3aa: ASSARTGGYTEAF
v_gene: TRBV12-3/TRBV12-4; j_gene: TRBJ2-1; d_gene: -; CDR3aa: ASSGTGQSYNEQF
v_gene: TRBV12-3/TRBV12-4; j_gene: TRBJ2-7; d_gene: -; CDR3aa: ASSLADYEQY
v_gene: TRBV7-9; j_gene: TRBJ2-1; d_gene: -; CDR3aa: ASSQQVNPYNEQF
v_gene: TRBV7-9; j_gene: TRBJ2-7; d_gene: TRBD2; CDR3aa: ASSLWAGVGYEQY
v_gene: TRBV11-2; j_gene: TRBJ2-7; d_gene: -; CDR3aa: ASSLSWGSSSYEQY
v_gene: TRBV19; j_gene: TRBJ1-4; d_gene: TRBD1; CDR3aa: ASSPPDRGREKLF
v_gene: TRBV20-1; j_gene: TRBJ1-5; d_gene: -; CDR3aa: SASRGHPSNQPQH
v_gene: TRBV5-1; j_gene: TRBJ2-7; d_gene: TRBD1; CDR3aa: ASSLRTGNMVEFYEQY
v_gene: TRBV25-1; j_gene: TRBJ2-2; d_gene: -; CDR3aa: ASRAILTGELF
v_gene: TRBV2; j_gene: TRBJ2-5; d_gene: -; CDR3aa: ASSAGRQETQY
v_gene: TRBV12-3/TRBV12-4; j_gene: TRBJ1-5; d_gene: TRBD1; CDR3aa: ASRLDRGNQPQH
v_gene: TRBV10-3; j_gene: TRBJ2-1; d_gene: -; CDR3aa: AIRANVGGYNEQF
v_gene: TRBV5-1; j_gene: TRBJ2-1; d_gene: -; CDR3aa: ASSLWEATINEQF
v_gene: TRBV27; j_gene: TRBJ2-1; d_gene: TRBD2; CDR3aa: ASSIGLAGVSLNEQF
v_gene: TRBV20-1; j_gene: TRBJ2-1; d_gene: -; CDR3aa: SARLAPGNEQF
v_gene: TRBV3-1; j_gene: TRBJ2-1; d_gene: TRBD2; CDR3aa: ASSRRLAGSVNEQF
v_gene: TRBV12-3/TRBV12-4; j_gene: TRBJ2-2; d_gene: TRBD2; CDR3aa: ASSVLAGVAGELF
v_gene: TRBV14; j_gene: TRBJ1-4; d_gene: -; CDR3aa: ASSQDRLNEKLF
v_gene: TRBV5-4; j_gene: TRBJ2-3; d_gene: -; CDR3aa: ASSLRGGTDTQY
v_gene: TRBV5-1; j_gene: TRBJ2-5; d_gene: -; CDR3aa: ASSLSGQGETQY
v_gene: TRBV27; j_gene: TRBJ1-5; d_gene: TRBD1; CDR3aa: ASSDRGQPQH
v_gene: TRBV7-9; j_gene: TRBJ2-7; d_gene: -; CDR3aa: ASSSLGRSSYEQY
v_gene: TRBV7-9; j_gene: TRBJ2-2; d_gene: TRBD2; CDR3aa: ASSSSGRNTGELF
v_gene: TRBV10-3; j_gene: TRBJ2-2; d_gene: TRBD2; CDR3aa: ATGTSGRASTGELF
v_gene: TRBV6-1; j_gene: TRBJ2-1; d_gene: TRBD2; CDR3aa: ASSTNRLAGVVDEQF
v_gene: TRBV4-1; j_gene: TRBJ1-1; d_gene: -; CDR3aa: ASSQAVGRNTEAF
v_gene: TRBV6-5; j_gene: TRBJ1-2; d_gene: -; CDR3aa: ASSYGTSVGYT
v_gene: TRBV4-2; j_gene: TRBJ2-3; d_gene: TRBD2; CDR3aa: ASSQGTRTSPDTQY
v_gene: TRBV7-9; j_gene: TRBJ2-5; d_gene: -; CDR3aa: ASSPSRETQY
v_gene: TRBV12-3/TRBV12-4; j_gene: TRBJ2-1; d_gene: -; CDR3aa: ASSRTSFKNEQF
v_gene: TRBV13; j_gene: TRBJ2-1; d_gene: -; CDR3aa: ASSFTGKFFHEQF
v_gene: TRBV29-1; j_gene: TRBJ2-3; d_gene: TRBD2; CDR3aa: SVLAGVGDTQY
v_gene: TRBV5-1; j_gene: TRBJ1-6; d_gene: -; CDR3aa: ASSLSPGANSPLH
v_gene: TRBV12-3/TRBV12-4; j_gene: TRBJ2-2; d_gene: -; CDR3aa: ASSSPLAASDTGELF
v_gene: TRBV7-9; j_gene: TRBJ2-7; d_gene: -; CDR3aa: ASSSKTGRVVDEQY
v_gene: TRBV12-3/TRBV12-4; j_gene: TRBJ2-1; d_gene: TRBD1; CDR3aa: ASSPRQGAYNEQF
v_gene: TRBV5-1; j_gene: TRBJ2-3; d_gene: TRBD1; CDR3aa: ASSLGTGGGTDTQY
v_gene: TRBV7-8; j_gene: TRBJ2-7; d_gene: TRBD2; CDR3aa: ASSSYRLAVYEQY
v_gene: TRBV29-1; j_gene: TRBJ2-1; d_gene: -; CDR3aa: SVQRLLYNEQF
v_gene: TRBV10-3; j_gene: TRBJ2-3; d_gene: TRBD2; CDR3aa: AIRGTSRYTDTQY
v_gene: TRBV27; j_gene: TRBJ2-5; d_gene: TRBD1; CDR3aa: ASRRTGAPAETQY
v_gene: TRBV6-1; j_gene: TRBJ2-1; d_gene: TRBD1; CDR3aa: ASRHRGSSYNEQF
v_gene: TRBV5-1; j_gene: TRBJ1-6; d_gene: -; CDR3aa: ASSSEGYRNSPLH